A single sample gave rise to the 15 T cell receptor beta chains below, sequenced in a study of T cell responses to AZD1222 COVID-19 vaccine. Data came from immunoSEQ multiplex PCR; TCRdb stores just in-frame clones and leaves some out. Here the sample spans 150,000 or so clones, about 91% being singletons. Sequenced material: peripheral blood, taken on day 0 of AZD1222 vaccination. These receptors were obtained from an adult in good health.

The chain couples TRBV27 to TRBJ2-7; D is perhaps TRBD1 or TRBD2 (5 bases each). The CDR3 spans 14 residues. Germline V gene data show CDR1 as MNHEY and CDR2 as SMNVEV (reference sequence). Trimming pared 1 base from V and 5 bases from J, leaving 12 bases between. Here the CDR3 reads CASSLFRDGHEQYF. The CDR3 DNA reads TGTGCCAGCAGTTTATTCAGGGACGGCCACGAGCAGTACTTC.

The chain joins TRBV5-1 to TRBJ2-5, with D perhaps matching TRBD1 (6 bases). CDR3 size: 14 residues. The germline CDR1 and CDR2 sequences are SGHRS and YFSETQ. Trimming pared 0 bases from V and 7 bases from J, leaving 13 bases between. The CDR3 protein is CASSLASGEGTQYF. CDR3 nucleotide sequence: TGCGCCAGCAGCTTGGCCTCAGGGGAAGGGACCCAGTACTTC.

The chain links TRBV27 to TRBJ1-2; D might be TRBD1 (5 bases). Deletions cut 7 bases from V and 4 bases from J, with 19 bases between. Germline values: CDR1 MNHEY, CDR2 SMNVEV (reference sequence). This CDR3 spans 15 amino acids. CDR3 residues: CASTRSGTVVYGYTF. DNA of the CDR3: TGTGCCAGCACGCGGTCCGGGACCGTCGTCTATGGCTACACCTTC.

The chain combines TRBV6-5 with TRBJ1-4, with D perhaps TRBD1 (5 bases). Trimming shortened V by 6 bases and J by 2 bases, and 13 bases separated the two germline ends. Germline V gives CDR1 MNHEY, CDR2 SVGAGI. The CDR3 sequence is 15 residues long. The CDR3 is CASRGTGGTNEKLFF. Written as DNA, the CDR3 is TGTGCCAGCAGAGGAACGGGGGGGACTAATGAAAAACTGTTTTTT.

The genes are TRBV20-1 and TRBJ2-7; D is unclear. With 6 bases removed from V and 4 bases from J, the gap between germline ends came to 10 bases. Germline CDR1 DFQATT, CDR2 SNEGSKA (reference sequence). The CDR3 sequence is 11 residues long. The CDR3 DNA sequence: TGCAGTGCGCTTGACATATACGAGCAGTACTTC. Translated: CSALDIYEQYF.

The chain is built from TRBV5-6 and TRBJ2-3, with TRBD2 identical over 10 bases. The CDR3 length is 19 residues. Germline trimming cut 6 bases from V and 0 bases from J; bases unmatched to any gene: 16. Germline V CDR1 and CDR2: SGHDT, YYEEEE. In DNA form, the CDR3 reads TGTGCCAGCACCCGGCCTTGGGGGCTAGCGGGGGAGAGCACAGATACGCAGTATTTT. This translates into CASTRPWGLAGESTDTQYF.

The genes are TRBV19 and TRBJ2-7, with D hard to call. Trimming removed 3 bases from V and 5 bases from J, with 8 bases in between. CDR1 is LNHDA and CDR2 is SQIVND in the germline V gene (reference sequence). CDR3 length equals 12 residues. The CDR3: CASSIGVNEQYF. The CDR3 coding sequence is TGTGCCAGTAGTATTGGCGTCAACGAGCAGTACTTC. The full variable domain, rest sourced from reference TRBV19 and TRBJ2-7, is DGGITQSPKYLFRKEGQNVTLSCEQNLNHDAMYWYRQDPGQGLRLIYYSQIVNDFQKGDIAEGYSVSREKKESFPLTVTSAQKNPTAFYLCASSIGVNEQYFGPGTRLTVT.

The chain joins TRBV15 to TRBJ2-3; 8 nucleotides line up with TRBD1. Trimming took 3 bases from V and 4 from J; bases not matched to a gene: 6. The CDR3 runs 15 residues. Looked up from germline, CDR1 is LNHNV and CDR2 is YYDKDF (reference sequence). CDR3 in DNA: TGTGCCACCAGCAGGGAACAGGGGGTCGCAGATACGCAGTATTTT. Protein product: CATSREQGVADTQYF.

V usage is TRBV27 and J usage is TRBJ1-5; tentative D call: TRBD1 (5 bases). The V end was cut by 8 bases, the J end by 0 bases, with 14 bases between. This CDR3 has 15 amino acids. Germline V gene sequence: CDR1 MNHEY, CDR2 SMNVEV (reference sequence). The CDR3 reads CASRLTAISNQPQHF. The CDR3 DNA is TGTGCCAGCCGTCTGACAGCGATTAGCAATCAGCCCCAGCATTTT.

The V and J genes are TRBV9 and TRBJ2-3, with TRBD2 identical over 9 bases. Germline V gene lookup returns CDR1 SGDLS and CDR2 YYNGEE. This CDR3 contains 17 residues. Losses at the gene ends were 0 bases for V and 0 bases for J; bases not matched to a gene: 5. The CDR3: CASSVGGLAGSTDTQYF. The DNA of the CDR3 is TGTGCCAGCAGCGTAGGGGGGCTAGCGGGGAGCACAGATACGCAGTATTTT.

This clone appeared a single time. The chain carries TRBV5-1 and TRBJ2-7, with 7 bases lining up with TRBD1. The CDR3 totals 16 residues. Germline CDR1 SGHRS, CDR2 YFSETQ. V shed 0 bases and J 2 bases; nucleotides not matched to a gene: 8. CDR3 DNA sequence: TGCGCCAGCAGCTTGGCCGGCAGGGGGTCCGCCTACGAGCAGTACTTC. This sequence encodes CASSLAGRGSAYEQYF. The complete variable domain, with remaining parts taken from reference TRBV5-1 and TRBJ2-7, reads KAGVTQTPRYLIKTRGQQVTLSCSPISGHRSVSWYQQTPGQGLQFLFEYFSETQRNKGNFPGRFSGRQFSNSRSEMNVSTLELGDSALYLCASSLAGRGSAYEQYFGPGTRLTVT.

J is TRBJ2-5 and V is TRBV5-6; 8 nucleotides align to TRBD1. V was clipped by 2 bases and J by 4 bases; unmatched bases: 4. The CDR3 has 14 residues. CDR1 SGHDT and CDR2 YYEEEE come from the germline V gene. The CDR3 protein is CASSFGRGRETQYF. The CDR3 bases are TGTGCCAGCAGCTTCGGCAGGGGGCGAGAGACCCAGTACTTC. The full variable domain, in which reference TRBV5-6 and TRBJ2-5 provide the parts outside the CDR3, is DAGVTQSPTHLIKTRGQQVTLRCSPKSGHDTVSWYQQALGQGPQFIFQYYEEEERQRGNFPDRFSGHQFPNYSSELNVNALLLGDSALYLCASSFGRGRETQYFGPGTRLLVL.

CDR3 nucleotides: TGCAGTGCTCCTCCCTCAGATACGCAGTATTTT. Protein sequence: CSAPPSDTQYF. This rearrangement joins TRBV20-1 to TRBJ2-3; the D is unclear. This CDR3 has 11 residues. CDR1 is DFQATT, CDR2 SNEGSKA, per germline (reference sequence). V lost 5 bases, J lost 4 bases, and 7 bases lay in between.

This chain joins TRBV5-1 and TRBJ1-3; maybe TRBD1 (6 bases). The CDR3 is 17 amino acids. Trimming removed 4 bases at V and 0 bases at J, with 17 bases between. CDR1 is SGHRS and CDR2 is YFSETQ in the germline V gene. CDR3 sequence (DNA): TGCGCCAGCAGCCTCCGGGACACATCCTACTCTGGAAACACCATATATTTT. Translated, it gives CASSLRDTSYSGNTIYF.

The CDR3 loop is CASSPQGRGNTIYF. The CDR3, as DNA: TGTGCCAGCAGTCCCCAGGGCAGGGGGAACACCATATATTTT. The gene calls are TRBV6-5 and TRBJ1-3, with 7 bases matching TRBD1. Germline V gene sequence: CDR1 MNHEY, CDR2 SVGAGI. Trimming cost V 5 bases and J 7 bases; bases outside gene matches: 8. The CDR3 has 14 amino acids.